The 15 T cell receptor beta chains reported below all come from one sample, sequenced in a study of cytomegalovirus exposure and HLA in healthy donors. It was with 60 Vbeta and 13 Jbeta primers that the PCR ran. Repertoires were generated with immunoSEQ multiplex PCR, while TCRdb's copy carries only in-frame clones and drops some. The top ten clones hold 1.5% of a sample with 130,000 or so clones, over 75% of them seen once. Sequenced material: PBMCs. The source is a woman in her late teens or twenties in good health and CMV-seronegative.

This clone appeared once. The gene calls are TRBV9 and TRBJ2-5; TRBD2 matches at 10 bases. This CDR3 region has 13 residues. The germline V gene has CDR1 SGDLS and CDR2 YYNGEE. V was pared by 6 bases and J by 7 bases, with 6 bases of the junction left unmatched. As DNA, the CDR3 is TGTGCCAGCACCGGGACTAGCGAAGGGACCCAGTACTTC. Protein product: CASTGTSEGTQYF.

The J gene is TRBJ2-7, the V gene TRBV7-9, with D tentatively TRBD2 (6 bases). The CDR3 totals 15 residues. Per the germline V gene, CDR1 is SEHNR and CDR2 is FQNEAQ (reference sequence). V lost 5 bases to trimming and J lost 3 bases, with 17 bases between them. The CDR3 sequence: CASSPPLLGGYEQYF. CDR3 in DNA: TGTGCCAGCAGCCCGCCCCTTTTGGGGGGCTACGAGCAGTACTTC.

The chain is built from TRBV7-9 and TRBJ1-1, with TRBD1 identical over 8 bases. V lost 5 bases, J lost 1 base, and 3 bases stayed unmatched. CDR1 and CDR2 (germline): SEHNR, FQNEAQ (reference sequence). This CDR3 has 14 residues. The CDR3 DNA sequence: TGTGCCAGCAGCAAACAGGGGGGGAACACTGAAGCTTTCTTT. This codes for CASSKQGGNTEAFF.

In nucleotides, the CDR3 is TGCGCCAGCAAAGCTACAGGGGGGGGACGGGAGACCCAGTACTTC. Protein product: CASKATGGGRETQYF. V and J are TRBV4-1 and TRBJ2-5; perhaps TRBD1 as D (8 bases). Trimming stripped 7 bases from V and 5 bases from J, with 20 bases between. Germline loops: CDR1 MGHRA, CDR2 YSYEKL. The CDR3 spans 15 residues.

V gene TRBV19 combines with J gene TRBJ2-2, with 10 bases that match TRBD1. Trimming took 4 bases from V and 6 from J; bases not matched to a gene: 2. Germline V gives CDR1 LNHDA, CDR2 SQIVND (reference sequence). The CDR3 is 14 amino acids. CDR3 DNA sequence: TGTGCCAGTAGTACGGGACAGGGGCCCGGGGAGCTGTTTTTT. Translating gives CASSTGQGPGELFF.

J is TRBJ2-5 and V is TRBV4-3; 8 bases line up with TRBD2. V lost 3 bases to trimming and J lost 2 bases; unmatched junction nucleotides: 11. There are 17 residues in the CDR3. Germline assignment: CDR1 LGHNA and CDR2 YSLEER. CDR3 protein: CASSHLGGGGSQETQYF. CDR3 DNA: TGCGCCAGCAGCCACTTGGGGGGCGGGGGGTCGCAAGAGACCCAGTACTTC.

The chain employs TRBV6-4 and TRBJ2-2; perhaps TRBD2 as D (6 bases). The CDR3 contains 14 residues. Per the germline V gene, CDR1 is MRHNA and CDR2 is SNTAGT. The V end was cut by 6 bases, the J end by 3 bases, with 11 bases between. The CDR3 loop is CASRQGGDTGELFF. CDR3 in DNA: TGTGCCAGCAGGCAGGGCGGGGACACCGGGGAGCTGTTTTTT.

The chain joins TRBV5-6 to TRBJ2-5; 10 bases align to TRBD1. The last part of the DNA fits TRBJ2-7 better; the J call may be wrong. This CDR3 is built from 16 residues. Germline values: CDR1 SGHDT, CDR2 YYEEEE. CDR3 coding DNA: TGTGCCAGCAGCTTGGGACAGGGGGCGAGTAAGTACGAGCAGTACTTC. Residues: CASSLGQGASKYEQYF.

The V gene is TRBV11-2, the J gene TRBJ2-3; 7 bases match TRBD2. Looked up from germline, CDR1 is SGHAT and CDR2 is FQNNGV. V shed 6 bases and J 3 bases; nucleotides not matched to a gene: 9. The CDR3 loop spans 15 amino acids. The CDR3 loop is CASRRLAGATDTQYF. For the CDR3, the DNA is TGTGCCAGCAGGAGACTAGCCGGAGCTACAGATACGCAGTATTTT. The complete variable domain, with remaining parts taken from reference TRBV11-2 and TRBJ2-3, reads EAGVAQSPRYKIIEKRQSVAFWCNPISGHATLYWYQQILGQGPKLLIQFQNNGVVDDSQLPKDRFSAERLKGVDSTLKIQPAKLEDSAVYLCASRRLAGATDTQYFGPGTRLTVL.

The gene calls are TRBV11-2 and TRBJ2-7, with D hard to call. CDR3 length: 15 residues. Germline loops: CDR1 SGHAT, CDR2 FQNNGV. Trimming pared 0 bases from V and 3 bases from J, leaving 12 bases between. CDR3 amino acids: CASSLEGRPLYEQYF. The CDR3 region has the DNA TGTGCCAGCAGCTTAGAGGGCAGGCCACTCTACGAGCAGTACTTC.

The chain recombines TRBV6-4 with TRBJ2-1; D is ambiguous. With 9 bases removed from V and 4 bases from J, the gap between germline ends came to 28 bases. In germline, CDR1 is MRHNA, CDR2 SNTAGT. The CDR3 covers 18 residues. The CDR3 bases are TGTGCCAGTACTGGCTCGACTCACGTTCTCGGTGGGTACAATGAGCAGTTCTTC. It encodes CASTGSTHVLGGYNEQFF.

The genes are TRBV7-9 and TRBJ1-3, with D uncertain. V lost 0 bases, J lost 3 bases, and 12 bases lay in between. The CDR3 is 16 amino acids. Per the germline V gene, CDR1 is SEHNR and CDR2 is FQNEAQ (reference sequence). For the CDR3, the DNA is TGTGCCAGCAGCTTAGCGAGCGGGGTTGGTGGAAACACCATATATTTT. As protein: CASSLASGVGGNTIYF.

CDR3 bases: TGCGCCAGCAGCTTGGAATTAATGACAGGGGGGAACACTGAAGCTTTCTTT. It codes for CASSLELMTGGNTEAFF. The V call is TRBV5-1, the J call TRBJ1-1; 9 positions match TRBD1. The CDR3 covers 17 residues. Looked up from germline, CDR1 is SGHRS and CDR2 is YFSETQ. Unmatched junction bases numbered 7, after V lost 0 bases and J lost 1 base. The whole variable domain, filled in from reference TRBV5-1 and TRBJ1-1, reads KAGVTQTPRYLIKTRGQQVTLSCSPISGHRSVSWYQQTPGQGLQFLFEYFSETQRNKGNFPGRFSGRQFSNSRSEMNVSTLELGDSALYLCASSLELMTGGNTEAFFGQGTRLTVV.

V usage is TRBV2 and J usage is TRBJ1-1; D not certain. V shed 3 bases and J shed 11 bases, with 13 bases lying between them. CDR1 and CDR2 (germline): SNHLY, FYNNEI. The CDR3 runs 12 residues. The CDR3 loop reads CASSDRRLLAFF. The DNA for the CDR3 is TGTGCCAGCAGTGACCGAAGACTTCTCGCTTTCTTT.

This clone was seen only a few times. CDR3 sequence reads: CASSLEPLGPNYGYTF. CDR3 coding DNA: TGTGCCAGCAGCTTGGAGCCGCTGGGCCCTAACTATGGCTACACCTTC. The chain joins TRBV5-8 to TRBJ1-2; D is uncertain. Germline loops: CDR1 SGHTS, CDR2 YDEGEE. V lost 0 bases, J lost 0 bases, and 12 bases lay in between. The CDR3 is 16 amino acids. The variable domain in full, with the rest retrieved from reference TRBV5-8 and TRBJ1-2, is EAGVTQSPTHLIKTRGQQATLRCSPISGHTSVYWYQQALGLGLQFLLWYDEGEERNRGNFPPRFSGRQFPNYSSELNVNALELEDSALYLCASSLEPLGPNYGYTFGSGTRLTVV.